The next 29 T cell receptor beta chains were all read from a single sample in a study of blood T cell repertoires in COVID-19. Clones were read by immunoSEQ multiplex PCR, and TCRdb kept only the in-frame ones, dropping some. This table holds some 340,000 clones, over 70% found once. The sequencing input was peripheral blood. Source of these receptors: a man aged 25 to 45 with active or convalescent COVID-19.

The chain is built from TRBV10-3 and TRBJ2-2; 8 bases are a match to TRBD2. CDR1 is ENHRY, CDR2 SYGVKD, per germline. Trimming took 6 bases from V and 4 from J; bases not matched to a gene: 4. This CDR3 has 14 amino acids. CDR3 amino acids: CAIRERELTGELFF. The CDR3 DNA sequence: TGTGCCATCAGGGAGCGGGAGCTCACCGGGGAGCTGTTTTTT.

The CDR3 loop reads CASSQDLRRSSGGTDTQYF. DNA for the CDR3: TGTGCCAGCAGCCAAGATCTCCGTAGGTCTAGCGGGGGAACAGATACGCAGTATTTT. The chain recombines TRBV4-2 with TRBJ2-3, with 10 bases matching TRBD2. Germline values: CDR1 LGHNA, CDR2 YNFKEQ. The CDR3 consists of 19 residues. The ends lost 0 bases at V and 3 bases at J; junction bases unmatched: 12.

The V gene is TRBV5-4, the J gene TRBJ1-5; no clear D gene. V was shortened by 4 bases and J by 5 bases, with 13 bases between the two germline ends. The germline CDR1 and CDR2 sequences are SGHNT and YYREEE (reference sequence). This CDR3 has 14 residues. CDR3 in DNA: TGTGCCAGCAGCCGGGAAGGCGTGGATCAGCCCCAGCATTTT. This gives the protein CASSREGVDQPQHF.

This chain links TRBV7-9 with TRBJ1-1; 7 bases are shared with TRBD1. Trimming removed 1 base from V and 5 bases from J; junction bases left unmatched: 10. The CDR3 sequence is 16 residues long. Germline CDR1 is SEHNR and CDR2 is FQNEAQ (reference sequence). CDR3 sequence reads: CASSLGRGPGATEAFF. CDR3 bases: TGTGCCAGCAGCTTAGGAAGGGGGCCTGGAGCGACTGAAGCTTTCTTT.

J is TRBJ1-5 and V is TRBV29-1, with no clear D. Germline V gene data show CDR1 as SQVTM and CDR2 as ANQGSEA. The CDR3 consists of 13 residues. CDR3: CGATVDSNQPQHF. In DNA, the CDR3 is TGCGGAGCAACCGTCGATAGCAATCAGCCCCAGCATTTT.

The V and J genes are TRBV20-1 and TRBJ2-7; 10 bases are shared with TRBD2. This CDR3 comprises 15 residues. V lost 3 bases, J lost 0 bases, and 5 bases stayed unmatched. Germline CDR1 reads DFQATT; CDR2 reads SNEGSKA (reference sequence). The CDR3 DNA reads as TGCAGTGCTAGTCGGCTAGCGGGAGTCTCCTACGAGCAGTACTTC. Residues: CSASRLAGVSYEQYF.

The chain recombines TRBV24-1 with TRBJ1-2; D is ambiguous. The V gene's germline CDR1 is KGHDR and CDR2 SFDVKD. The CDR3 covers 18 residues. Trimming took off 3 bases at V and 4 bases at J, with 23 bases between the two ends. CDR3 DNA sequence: TGTGCCACCAGTGATCCGACGAGGAGCCAATCGCTAGGCTATGGCTACACCTTC. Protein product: CATSDPTRSQSLGYGYTF.

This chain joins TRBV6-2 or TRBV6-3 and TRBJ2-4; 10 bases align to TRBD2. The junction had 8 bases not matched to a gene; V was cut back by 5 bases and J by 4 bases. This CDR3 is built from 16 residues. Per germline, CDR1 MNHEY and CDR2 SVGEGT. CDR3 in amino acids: CASSTVLAGIKNIQYF. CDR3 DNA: TGTGCCAGCAGTACCGTACTAGCGGGGATAAAAAACATTCAGTACTTC.

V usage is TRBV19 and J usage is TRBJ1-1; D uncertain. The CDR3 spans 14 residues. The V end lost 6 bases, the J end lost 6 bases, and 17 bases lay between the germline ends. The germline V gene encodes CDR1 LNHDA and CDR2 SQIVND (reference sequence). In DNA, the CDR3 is TGTGCCAGTAGCCCCGGGTTGAGGGATGCTGAAGCTTTCTTT. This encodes CASSPGLRDAEAFF. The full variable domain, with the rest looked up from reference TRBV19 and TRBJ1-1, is DGGITQSPKYLFRKEGQNVTLSCEQNLNHDAMYWYRQDPGQGLRLIYYSQIVNDFQKGDIAEGYSVSREKKESFPLTVTSAQKNPTAFYLCASSPGLRDAEAFFGQGTRLTVV.

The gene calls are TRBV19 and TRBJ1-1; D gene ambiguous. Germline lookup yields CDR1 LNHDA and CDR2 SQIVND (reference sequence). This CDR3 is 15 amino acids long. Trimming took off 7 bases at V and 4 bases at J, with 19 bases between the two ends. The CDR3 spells CASKFRREGSTEAFF. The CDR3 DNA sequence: TGTGCCAGTAAATTTAGGAGGGAGGGAAGCACTGAAGCTTTCTTT.

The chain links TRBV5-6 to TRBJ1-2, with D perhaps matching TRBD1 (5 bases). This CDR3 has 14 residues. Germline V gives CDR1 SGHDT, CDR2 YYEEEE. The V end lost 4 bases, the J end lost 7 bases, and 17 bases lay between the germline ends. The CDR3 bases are TGTGCCAGCAGCCTTGGGGGGTCCCGTCCTGGCTACACCTTC. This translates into CASSLGGSRPGYTF.

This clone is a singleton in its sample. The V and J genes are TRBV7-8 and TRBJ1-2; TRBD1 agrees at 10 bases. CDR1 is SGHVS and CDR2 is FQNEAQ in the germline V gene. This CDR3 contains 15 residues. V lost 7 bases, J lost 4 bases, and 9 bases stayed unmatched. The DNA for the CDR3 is TGTGCCAGCACCTTGTTGACAGGGGGCGTCTATGGCTACACCTTC. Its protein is CASTLLTGGVYGYTF. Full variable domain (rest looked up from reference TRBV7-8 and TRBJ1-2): GAGVSQSPRYKVAKRGQDVALRCDPISGHVSLFWYQQALGQGPEFLTYFQNEAQLDKSGLPSDRFFAERPEGSVSTLKIQRTQQEDSAVYLCASTLLTGGVYGYTFGSGTRLTVV.

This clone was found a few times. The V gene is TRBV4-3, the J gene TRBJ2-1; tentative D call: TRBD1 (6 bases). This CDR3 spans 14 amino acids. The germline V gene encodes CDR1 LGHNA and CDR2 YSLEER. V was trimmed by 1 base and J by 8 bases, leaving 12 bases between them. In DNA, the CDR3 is TGCGCCAGCAGCCAAGGCCACAGGGCCGATGAGCAGTTCTTC. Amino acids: CASSQGHRADEQFF.

CDR3 in amino acids: CASSYHKGSGSPLHF. CDR3 DNA: TGTGCCAGCAGCTACCACAAGGGGTCCGGTTCACCCCTCCACTTT. This sequence joins TRBV7-2 and TRBJ1-6; D might be TRBD1 (5 bases). The CDR3 contains 15 residues. Germline values: CDR1 SGHTA, CDR2 FQGNSA. The germline V and J ends were trimmed by 4 bases and 9 bases, with 16 bases remaining between them.

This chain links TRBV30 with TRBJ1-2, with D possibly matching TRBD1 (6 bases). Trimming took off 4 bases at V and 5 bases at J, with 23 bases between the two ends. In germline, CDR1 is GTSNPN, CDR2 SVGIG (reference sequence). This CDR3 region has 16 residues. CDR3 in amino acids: CAWTPRGQPGRYGYTF. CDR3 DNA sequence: TGTGCCTGGACCCCCCGGGGACAACCCGGGCGGTATGGCTACACCTTC.

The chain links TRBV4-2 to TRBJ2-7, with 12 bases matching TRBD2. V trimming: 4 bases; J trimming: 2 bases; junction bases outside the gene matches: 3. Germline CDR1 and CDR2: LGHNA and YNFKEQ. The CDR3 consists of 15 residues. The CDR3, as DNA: TGTGCCAGCAGCCGCGGACTAGCGGGGACCTACGAGCAGTACTTC. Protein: CASSRGLAGTYEQYF.

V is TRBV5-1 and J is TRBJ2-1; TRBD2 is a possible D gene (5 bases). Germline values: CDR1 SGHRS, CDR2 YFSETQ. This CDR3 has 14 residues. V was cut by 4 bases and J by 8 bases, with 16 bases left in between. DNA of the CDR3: TGCGCCAGCAGCCGGGGTCGGCTAGCCGATGAGCAGTTCTTC. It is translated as CASSRGRLADEQFF.

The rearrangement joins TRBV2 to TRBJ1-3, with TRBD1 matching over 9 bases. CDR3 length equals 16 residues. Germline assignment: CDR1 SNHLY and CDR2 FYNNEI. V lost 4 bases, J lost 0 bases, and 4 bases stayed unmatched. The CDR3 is CASSGDRAPSGNTIYF. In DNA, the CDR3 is TGTGCCAGCAGTGGGGACAGGGCCCCCTCTGGAAACACCATATATTTT.

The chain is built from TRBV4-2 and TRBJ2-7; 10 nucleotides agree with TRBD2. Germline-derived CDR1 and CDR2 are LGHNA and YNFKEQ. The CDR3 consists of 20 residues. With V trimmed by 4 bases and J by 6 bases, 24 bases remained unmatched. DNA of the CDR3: TGTGCCAGCAGCCGAGGGCCAAGCGGGGGGGCACAGGGCCCAGCGGGCGAGCAGTACTTC. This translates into CASSRGPSGGAQGPAGEQYF.

In DNA form, the CDR3 reads TGTGCCAGCAGGACGGGTCCCTATGATGGCTACACCTTC. Protein: CASRTGPYDGYTF. The chain uses TRBV28 and TRBJ1-2, with D unclear. The CDR3 is 13 residues long. The germline V gene encodes CDR1 MDHEN and CDR2 SYDVKM. Trimming stripped 6 bases from V and 6 bases from J, with 14 bases between.

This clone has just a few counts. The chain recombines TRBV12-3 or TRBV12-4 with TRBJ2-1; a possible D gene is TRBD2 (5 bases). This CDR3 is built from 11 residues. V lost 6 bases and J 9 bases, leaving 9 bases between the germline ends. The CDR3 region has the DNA TGTGCCAGCAGAGACGGGATTGAGCAGTTCTTC. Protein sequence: CASRDGIEQFF.

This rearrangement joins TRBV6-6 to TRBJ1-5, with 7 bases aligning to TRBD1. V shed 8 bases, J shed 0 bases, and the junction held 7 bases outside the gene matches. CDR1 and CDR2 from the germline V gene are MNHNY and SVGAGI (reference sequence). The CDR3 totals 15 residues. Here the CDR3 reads CASRGGYYSNQPQHF. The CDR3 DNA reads TGTGCCAGCCGAGGGGGCTATTATAGCAATCAGCCCCAGCATTTT.

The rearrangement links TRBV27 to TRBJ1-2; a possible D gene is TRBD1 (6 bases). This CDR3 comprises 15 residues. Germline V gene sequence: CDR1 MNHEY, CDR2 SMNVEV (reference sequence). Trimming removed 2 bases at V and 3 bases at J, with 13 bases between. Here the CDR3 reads CASSLQGWADYGYTF. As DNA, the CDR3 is TGTGCCAGCAGTTTACAGGGGTGGGCTGACTATGGCTACACCTTC.

Here the CDR3 DNA reads TGTGCCAGCTCACCAGAGGGAGCCTCTGGGGCCAACGTCCTGACTTTC. It encodes CASSPEGASGANVLTF. V gene TRBV18 combines with J gene TRBJ2-6, with a possible D match to TRBD2 (5 bases). The V gene lost 2 bases and the J gene lost 0 bases, with 8 bases spanning the gap. Germline assignment: CDR1 KGHSH and CDR2 LQKENI. The CDR3 runs to 16 residues. The variable domain in full, completed from reference TRBV18 and TRBJ2-6, reads NAGVMQNPRHLVRRRGQEARLRCSPMKGHSHVYWYRQLPEEGLKFMVYLQKENIIDESGMPKERFSAEFPKEGPSILRIQQVVRGDSAAYFCASSPEGASGANVLTFGAGSRLTVL.

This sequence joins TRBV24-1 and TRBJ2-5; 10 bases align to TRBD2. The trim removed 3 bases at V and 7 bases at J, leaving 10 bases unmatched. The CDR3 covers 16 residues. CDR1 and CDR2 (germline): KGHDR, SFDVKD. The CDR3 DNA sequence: TGTGCCACCAGTGATCCAACTAGCGGGGAGCGAGGGACCCAGTACTTC. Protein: CATSDPTSGERGTQYF.

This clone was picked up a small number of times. CDR3 region: CASGDDRGRVNQPQHF. For the CDR3, the DNA is TGTGCTAGTGGGGACGACAGGGGTCGGGTCAATCAGCCCCAGCATTTT. The chain links TRBV12-5 to TRBJ1-5; 8 nucleotides align to TRBD1. The germline V gene has CDR1 LGHNT and CDR2 FRNRAP. Trimming removed 6 bases from V and 3 bases from J; junction bases left unmatched: 10. The length of the CDR3 is 16 residues.

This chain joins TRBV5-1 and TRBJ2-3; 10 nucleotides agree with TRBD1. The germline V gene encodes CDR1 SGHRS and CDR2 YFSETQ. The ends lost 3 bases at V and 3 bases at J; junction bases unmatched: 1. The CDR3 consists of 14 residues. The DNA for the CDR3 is TGCGCCAGCAGCTGGGACAGGGGAACAGATACGCAGTATTTT. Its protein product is CASSWDRGTDTQYF. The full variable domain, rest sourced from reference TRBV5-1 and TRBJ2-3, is KAGVTQTPRYLIKTRGQQVTLSCSPISGHRSVSWYQQTPGQGLQFLFEYFSETQRNKGNFPGRFSGRQFSNSRSEMNVSTLELGDSALYLCASSWDRGTDTQYFGPGTRLTVL.

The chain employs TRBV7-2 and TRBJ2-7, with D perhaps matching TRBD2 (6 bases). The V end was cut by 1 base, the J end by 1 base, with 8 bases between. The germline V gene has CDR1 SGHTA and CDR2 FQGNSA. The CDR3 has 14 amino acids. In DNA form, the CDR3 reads TGTGCCAGCAGCTTAGTTAGCGGTTCCTACGAGCAGTACTTC. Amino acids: CASSLVSGSYEQYF.

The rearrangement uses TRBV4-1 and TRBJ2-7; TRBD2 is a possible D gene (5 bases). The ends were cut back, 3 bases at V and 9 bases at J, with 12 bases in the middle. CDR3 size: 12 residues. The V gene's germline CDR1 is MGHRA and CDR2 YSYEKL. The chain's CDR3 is CASSQEESGQYF. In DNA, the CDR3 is TGCGCCAGCAGCCAGGAGGAGAGTGGGCAGTACTTC.